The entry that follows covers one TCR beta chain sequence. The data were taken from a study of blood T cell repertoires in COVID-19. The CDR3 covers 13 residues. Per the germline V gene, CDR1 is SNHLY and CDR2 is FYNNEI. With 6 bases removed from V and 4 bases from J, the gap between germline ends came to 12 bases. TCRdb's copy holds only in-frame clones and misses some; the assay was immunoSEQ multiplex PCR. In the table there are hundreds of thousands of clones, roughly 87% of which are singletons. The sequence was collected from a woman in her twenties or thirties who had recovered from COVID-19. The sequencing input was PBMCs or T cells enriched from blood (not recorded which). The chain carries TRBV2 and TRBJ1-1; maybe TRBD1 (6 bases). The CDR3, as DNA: TGTGCCAGCAGGGGCAGGGGAACCACTGAAGCTTTCTTT. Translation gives CASRGRGTTEAFF.